Shown below are 19 T cell receptor beta chains from a single sample sequenced in a study of CD8 T cells in ankylosing spondylitis. TCRdb reprocessed the 5' RACE reads via MiXCR and lists one record per CDR3 protein. The sample carries 240,000 or so distinct CDR3 sequences, around 9.1% recorded once. Specimen: blood, either unsorted or a sorted T cell fraction (not recorded which). The receptor source for this set is a male donor with ankylosing spondylitis or in good health (not recorded which).

This clonotype was counted at least ten times. This sequence joins TRBV6-2 or TRBV6-3 and TRBJ1-6; 9 nucleotides align to TRBD1. The CDR3 runs 15 residues. Germline trimming cut 6 bases from V and 9 bases from J; bases unmatched to any gene: 9. CDR1 and CDR2 (germline): MNHEY, SVGEGT. The DNA of the CDR3 is TGTGCCAGCAGATTATGGGACAGGGTGTCTTCACCCCTCCACTTT. Protein product: CASRLWDRVSSPLHF.

The chain has TRBV20-1 and TRBJ2-7, with 11 nucleotides matching TRBD2. Trimming at V came to 2 bases and at J to 3 bases, leaving 6 bases not matched to a gene. Germline V gene sequence: CDR1 DFQATT, CDR2 SNEGSKA (reference sequence). The CDR3 has 15 residues. The chain's CDR3 is CSARPPGLAGYEQYF. The CDR3, as DNA: TGCAGTGCTAGACCCCCCGGACTAGCGGGCTACGAGCAGTACTTC.

This clonotype was detected many times. CDR3 DNA sequence: TGTGCCAGCAGCGCCACCGGGACAGTAAAAGAGACCCAGTACTTC. Translated: CASSATGTVKETQYF. V and J are TRBV9 and TRBJ2-5, with 7 positions matching TRBD1. The V gene end was trimmed by 3 bases and the J gene end by 3 bases; junction bases not matched to a gene: 8. The CDR3 is made up of 15 amino acids. Germline V gene sequence: CDR1 SGDLS, CDR2 YYNGEE.

This clonotype was found a few times. V and J are TRBV5-1 and TRBJ2-1; no clear D. Germline loops: CDR1 SGHRS, CDR2 YFSETQ. CDR3 length: 12 residues. V was pared by 3 bases and J by 9 bases, with 10 bases between. The CDR3 is CASSYLDVEQFF. Written as DNA, the CDR3 is TGCGCCAGCAGCTACCTCGATGTTGAGCAGTTCTTC.

This clonotype was seen many times. V usage is TRBV20-1 and J usage is TRBJ1-1; D is ambiguous. This CDR3 contains 12 residues. Per the germline V gene, CDR1 is DFQATT and CDR2 is SNEGSKA (reference sequence). Trimming took 1 base from V and 0 from J, leaving 3 bases between them. CDR3 residues: CSARVMNTEAFF. The CDR3 bases are TGCAGTGCTAGAGTCATGAACACTGAAGCTTTCTTT.

This clonotype was recorded at least ten times. V is TRBV14 and J is TRBJ2-3, with D tentatively TRBD1 or TRBD2 (5 bases each). V was cut by 0 bases and J by 2 bases, with 15 bases left in between. From germline, CDR1 is SGHDN and CDR2 FVKESK. The CDR3 is made up of 17 amino acids. The CDR3 spells CASSQEKQVGVTDTQYF. For the CDR3, the DNA is TGTGCCAGCAGCCAAGAAAAACAGGTCGGGGTCACAGATACGCAGTATTTT. Drawing the rest from reference TRBV14 and TRBJ2-3, the complete variable domain is EAGVTQFPSHSVIEKGQTVTLRCDPISGHDNLYWYRRVMGKEIKFLLHFVKESKQDESGMPNNRFLAERTGGTYSTLKVQPAELEDSGVYFCASSQEKQVGVTDTQYFGPGTRLTVL.

The V call is TRBV23-1, the J call TRBJ2-7, with D unresolved. TRBV23-1 is filed as an ORF, its function uncertain. There are 16 residues in the CDR3. Trimming took 3 bases from V and 6 from J, leaving 21 bases between them. The CDR3 nucleotides read TGCGCCAGCAGTCAGTATTCGCCACGTGGAGTTTCCGAGCAGTACTTC. Protein product: CASSQYSPRGVSEQYF.

Many counts were recorded for this clonotype. The chain uses TRBV12-3 or TRBV12-4 and TRBJ2-7; unclear D gene. The CDR3 spans 12 residues. V lost 4 bases to trimming and J lost 6 bases, with 10 bases between them. The CDR3, as DNA: TGTGCCAGCAGTTCTGACGGGTTCGAGCAGTACTTC. This gives the protein CASSSDGFEQYF.

This clonotype was detected only a few times. The rearrangement links TRBV7-9 to TRBJ1-1; D ambiguous. Trimming left V 1 base short and J 2 bases short, with 8 bases between. CDR1 and CDR2 (germline): SEHNR, FQNEAQ (reference sequence). The CDR3 has 14 amino acids. Here the CDR3 reads CASSLDSHNTEAFF. CDR3 coding DNA: TGTGCCAGCAGCTTAGACAGTCACAACACTGAAGCTTTCTTT.

Of note for this clonotype: A far larger clone is a single base away, which makes a read error likely. The chain joins TRBV7-9 to TRBJ2-7; the D is unclear. Germline CDR1 and CDR2: SEHNR and FQNEAQ (reference sequence). This CDR3 region has 11 residues. V was pared by 4 bases and J by 6 bases, with 7 bases between. As DNA, the CDR3 is TGTGCCAGCAGCTCAGCCTGCGAGCAGTACTTC. This sequence encodes CASSSACEQYF.

This clonotype has ten or more counts. The J gene is TRBJ2-4, the V gene TRBV12-3 or TRBV12-4; TRBD1 matches 7 bases. The CDR3 sequence is 16 residues long. The junction had 7 bases not matched to a gene; V was cut back by 5 bases and J by 0 bases. The DNA for the CDR3 is TGTGCCAGCAGTCCTCGGACAGGTCTAGCCAAAAACATTCAGTACTTC. Its translation is CASSPRTGLAKNIQYF.

The rearrangement links TRBV3-1 to TRBJ1-2; D is possibly TRBD1 (6 bases). The CDR3 sequence is 17 residues long. The germline gives CDR1 LGHDT, CDR2 YNNKEL (reference sequence). V shed 4 bases and J shed 0 bases, with 18 bases lying between them. The CDR3 coding sequence is TGTGCCAGCAGCCTCCGAGGGGGGGGATCAGCTAACTATGGCTACACCTTC. It encodes CASSLRGGGSANYGYTF.

This clonotype was observed many times. The chain carries TRBV6-1 and TRBJ2-1, with D perhaps TRBD1 or TRBD2 (5 bases each). Germline V gene sequence: CDR1 MNHNS, CDR2 SASEGT. Trimming stripped 1 base from V and 7 bases from J, with 17 bases between. The CDR3 sequence is 16 residues long. The CDR3 coding sequence is TGTGCCAGCAGTGAAGTCGGTAGAGGGGTTGGGAATGAGCAGTTCTTC. Its protein is CASSEVGRGVGNEQFF.

This clonotype was recorded at least ten times. This sequence joins TRBV20-1 and TRBJ2-3; 7 bases line up with TRBD2. Germline V gene sequence: CDR1 DFQATT, CDR2 SNEGSKA (reference sequence). The CDR3 spans 15 residues. J gave up 2 bases and V 6 bases, and 11 bases lay outside the gene matches. This CDR3 is CSASIAGPNTDTQYF. CDR3 nucleotide sequence: TGCAGTGCCTCAATAGCGGGTCCAAACACAGATACGCAGTATTTT.

This clonotype was counted many times. This chain uses TRBV29-1 with TRBJ2-6; D is unresolved. The V gene lost 6 bases and the J gene lost 2 bases, with 11 bases spanning the gap. Germline V gene lookup returns CDR1 SQVTM and CDR2 ANQGSEA. This CDR3 has 14 residues. CDR3 DNA: TGCAGCGTAATCGACCAAGCTGGGGCCAACGTCCTGACTTTC. This gives the protein CSVIDQAGANVLTF.

This clonotype has only a few counts. This rearrangement joins TRBV12-3 or TRBV12-4 to TRBJ2-7; tentative D call: TRBD1 (5 bases). V lost 6 bases to trimming and J lost 2 bases, with 14 bases between them. This CDR3 has 14 residues. The CDR3 protein is CASSPQGFPYEQYF. The CDR3 DNA sequence: TGTGCCAGCAGCCCGCAGGGTTTTCCCTACGAGCAGTACTTC.

This clonotype was observed a few times. The J gene is TRBJ2-3, the V gene TRBV29-1; D tentatively reads TRBD1 or TRBD2 (5 bases each). Trimming pared 4 bases from V and 1 base from J, leaving 9 bases between. The CDR3 extends over 13 amino acids. The germline gives CDR1 SQVTM, CDR2 ANQGSEA. The CDR3 DNA reads TGCAGCGTTGGAGGGGTCCGCACAGATACGCAGTATTTT. Protein: CSVGGVRTDTQYF.

Many counts were recorded for this clonotype. The chain links TRBV27 to TRBJ1-1; 9 nucleotides align to TRBD1. Trimming at V came to 3 bases and at J to 6 bases, leaving 8 bases not matched to a gene. CDR1 is MNHEY and CDR2 is SMNVEV in the germline V gene (reference sequence). This CDR3 contains 15 residues. CDR3 coding DNA: TGTGCCAGCAGTTTTACCCCGGACAGGGGAGCTGAAGCTTTCTTT. It yields the protein CASSFTPDRGAEAFF.

This clonotype was detected many times. The gene calls are TRBV7-8 and TRBJ2-1; 10 nucleotides line up with TRBD2. The CDR3 runs 12 residues. Germline assignment: CDR1 SGHVS and CDR2 FQNEAQ. J was trimmed by 9 bases and V by 8 bases; bases with no gene match: 4. For the CDR3, the DNA is TGTGCCAGCTTGCTAGCGGGGGTTGAGCAGTTCTTC. Its translation: CASLLAGVEQFF.